This T cell receptor (beta chain) was captured by sequencing in a study of T-cell reconstitution after alpha-beta-depleted transplantation in children. Germline V gene lookup returns CDR1 DFQATT and CDR2 SNEGSKA (reference sequence). The CDR3 consists of 14 residues. Trimming shortened V by 0 bases and J by 5 bases, and 13 bases separated the two germline ends. The authors prepared the TCRbeta library with unique molecular identifiers. TCRdb reprocessed the PCR reads via MiXCR and lists one record per CDR3 protein. The data contain over 100,000 distinct CDR3 sequences, 10% to 13% of them singletons. Regarding the study as a whole: Where some patients showed high TCRbeta diversity at day 60, it came from recipient T cells and thymic progenitors that had survived. Expanded graft clones, several hundred of them, were reportedly the source of alpha-beta T cells about two months after transplant. Hyperexpanded clones declined; after one year, newly produced T cells mostly supplied diversity.

Many counts were recorded for this clonotype. Its antigen is not identified. The V gene is TRBV20-1, the J gene TRBJ2-5; D might be TRBD2 (5 bases). Source: PBMCs, taken before TCRalphabeta/CD19-depleted stem cell transplant. The TCR originated in a boy aged 2 to 10 with acute lymphoblastic leukemia, due to receive a stem cell transplant. The CDR3 sequence: CSARELGRSETQYF. In DNA, the CDR3 is TGCAGTGCTAGAGAACTAGGGCGATCCGAGACCCAGTACTTC.